The T cell receptor beta chain under discussion was sequenced for a study of early stage breast cancer tumors. The V and J ends lost 3 bases and 7 bases, in that order; junction bases with no gene match: 4. The CDR3 length is 14 residues. Germline assignment: CDR1 SGHVS and CDR2 FQNEAQ. Each sample had two DNA replicates, approximately 0.49 ug blood or roughly 1.6 ug tissue. Sequencing used immunoSEQ multiplex PCR; TCRdb keeps in-frame clones, though not all of them. Among tens of thousands of clones listed, just over 90% were seen once. General study results and limits: Blood repertoires resembled normal breast more than tumor.

With respect to this clone: Its antigen is not identified.

This clonotype was obtained from a person aged 70 to 79 with breast cancer. The J gene is TRBJ1-2, the V gene TRBV7-8; 11 bases fit TRBD1. Material: blood. CDR3 in amino acids: CASSFRTGGRGYTF. In DNA, the CDR3 is TGTGCCAGCAGCTTTCGGACAGGGGGCCGTGGCTACACCTTC.